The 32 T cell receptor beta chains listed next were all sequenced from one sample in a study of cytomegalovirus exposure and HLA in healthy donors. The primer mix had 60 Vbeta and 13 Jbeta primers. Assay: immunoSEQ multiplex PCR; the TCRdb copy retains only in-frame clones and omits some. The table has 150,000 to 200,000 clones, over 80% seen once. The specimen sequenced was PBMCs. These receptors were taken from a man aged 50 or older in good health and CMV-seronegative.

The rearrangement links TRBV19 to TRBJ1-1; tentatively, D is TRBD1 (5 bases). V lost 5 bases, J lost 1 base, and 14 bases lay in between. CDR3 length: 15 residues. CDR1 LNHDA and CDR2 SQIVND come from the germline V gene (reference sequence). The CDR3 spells CASSVNRYRNTEAFF. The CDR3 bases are TGTGCCAGTAGTGTAAACAGGTATAGGAACACTGAAGCTTTCTTT.

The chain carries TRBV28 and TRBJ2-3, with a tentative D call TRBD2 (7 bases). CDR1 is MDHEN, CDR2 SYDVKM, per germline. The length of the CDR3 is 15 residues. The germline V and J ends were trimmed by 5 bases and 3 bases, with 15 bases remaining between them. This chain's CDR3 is CASSRWEGGTDTQYF. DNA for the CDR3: TGTGCCAGCAGTCGCTGGGAGGGGGGAACAGATACGCAGTATTTT.

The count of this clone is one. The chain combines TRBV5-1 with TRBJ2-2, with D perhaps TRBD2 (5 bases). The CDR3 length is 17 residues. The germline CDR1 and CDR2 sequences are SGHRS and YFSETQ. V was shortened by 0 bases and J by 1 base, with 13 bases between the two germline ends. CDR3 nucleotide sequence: TGCGCCAGCAGCTTGGGTAGGGCTAGCCGGAACACCGGGGAGCTGTTTTTT. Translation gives CASSLGRASRNTGELFF.

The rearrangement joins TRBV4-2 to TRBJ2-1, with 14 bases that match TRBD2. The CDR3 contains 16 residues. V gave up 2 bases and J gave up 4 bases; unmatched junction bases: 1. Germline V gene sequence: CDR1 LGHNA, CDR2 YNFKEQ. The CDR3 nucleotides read TGTGCCAGCAGCCAATGGACTAGCGGGGGGTACAATGAGCAGTTCTTC. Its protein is CASSQWTSGGYNEQFF.

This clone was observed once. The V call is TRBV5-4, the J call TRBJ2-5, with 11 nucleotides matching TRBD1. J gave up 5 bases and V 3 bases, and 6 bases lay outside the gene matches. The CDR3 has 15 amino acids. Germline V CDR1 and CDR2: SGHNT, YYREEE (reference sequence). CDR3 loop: CASSYGQGAAETQYF. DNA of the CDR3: TGTGCCAGCAGCTACGGACAGGGGGCGGCGGAGACCCAGTACTTC.

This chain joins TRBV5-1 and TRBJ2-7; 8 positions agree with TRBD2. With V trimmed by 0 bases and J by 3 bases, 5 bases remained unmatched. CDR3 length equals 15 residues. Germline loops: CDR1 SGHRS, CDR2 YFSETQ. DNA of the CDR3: TGCGCCAGCAGCTTGGCGCTTAGCGGGATCTACGAGCAGTACTTC. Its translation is CASSLALSGIYEQYF.

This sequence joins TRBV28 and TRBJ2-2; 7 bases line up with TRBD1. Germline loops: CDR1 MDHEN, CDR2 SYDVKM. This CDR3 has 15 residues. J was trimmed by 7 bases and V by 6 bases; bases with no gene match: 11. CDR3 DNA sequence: TGTGCCAGCAGGCGAGACAGGGCGGTACTCGGGGAGCTGTTTTTT. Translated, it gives CASRRDRAVLGELFF. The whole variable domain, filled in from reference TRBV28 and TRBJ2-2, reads DVKVTQSSRYLVKRTGEKVFLECVQDMDHENMFWYRQDPGLGLRLIYFSYDVKMKEKGDIPEGYSVSREKKERFSLILESASTNQTSMYLCASRRDRAVLGELFFGEGSRLTVL.

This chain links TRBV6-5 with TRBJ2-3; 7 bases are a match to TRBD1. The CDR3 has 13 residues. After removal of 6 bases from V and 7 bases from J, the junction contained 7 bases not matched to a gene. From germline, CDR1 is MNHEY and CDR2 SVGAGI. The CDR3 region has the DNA TGTGCCAGCAGGCTGACAGGGTCAAATACGCAGTATTTT. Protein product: CASRLTGSNTQYF.

The CDR3 nucleotides are TGTGCCAGCAGCTCGGGACAAACCCACAGCTACAATGAGCAGTTCTTC. This translates into CASSSGQTHSYNEQFF. The V call is TRBV5-8, the J call TRBJ2-1; D might be TRBD1 (6 bases). The CDR3 loop spans 16 amino acids. Germline V lookup: CDR1 SGHTS, CDR2 YDEGEE. Trimming took off 3 bases at V and 3 bases at J, with 16 bases between the two ends.

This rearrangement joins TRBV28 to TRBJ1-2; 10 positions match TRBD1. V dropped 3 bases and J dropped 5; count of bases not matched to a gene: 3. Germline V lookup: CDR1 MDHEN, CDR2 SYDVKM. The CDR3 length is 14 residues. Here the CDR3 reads CASSFVGQGYGYTF. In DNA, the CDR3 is TGTGCCAGCAGTTTCGTGGGACAGGGGTATGGCTACACCTTC.

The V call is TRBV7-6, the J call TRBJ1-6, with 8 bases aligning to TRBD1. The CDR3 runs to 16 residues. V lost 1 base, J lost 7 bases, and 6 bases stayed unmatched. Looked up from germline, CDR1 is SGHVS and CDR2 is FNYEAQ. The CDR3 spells CASSLVPAGGNSPLHF. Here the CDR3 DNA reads TGTGCCAGCAGCTTAGTTCCAGCAGGGGGCAATTCACCCCTCCACTTT.

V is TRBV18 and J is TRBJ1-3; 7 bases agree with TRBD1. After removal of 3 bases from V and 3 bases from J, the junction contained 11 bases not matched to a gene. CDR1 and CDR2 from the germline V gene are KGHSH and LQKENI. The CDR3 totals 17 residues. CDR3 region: CASSPLGTAEGGNTIYF. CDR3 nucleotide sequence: TGTGCCAGCTCACCGCTCGGGACAGCCGAAGGTGGAAACACCATATATTTT.

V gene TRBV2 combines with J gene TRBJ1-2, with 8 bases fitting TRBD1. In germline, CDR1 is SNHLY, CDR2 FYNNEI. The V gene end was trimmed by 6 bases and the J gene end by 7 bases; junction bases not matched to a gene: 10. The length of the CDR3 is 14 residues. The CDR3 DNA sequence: TGTGCCAGCAGAAACAGGGGGGCAGGGCCTGGCTACACCTTC. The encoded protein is CASRNRGAGPGYTF.

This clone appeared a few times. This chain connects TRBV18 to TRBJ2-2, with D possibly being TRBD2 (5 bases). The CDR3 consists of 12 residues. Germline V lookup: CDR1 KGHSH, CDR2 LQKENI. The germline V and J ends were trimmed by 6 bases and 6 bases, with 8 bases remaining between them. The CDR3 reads CASSLEAGELFF. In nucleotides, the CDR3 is TGTGCCAGCTCCCTGGAGGCCGGGGAGCTGTTTTTT.

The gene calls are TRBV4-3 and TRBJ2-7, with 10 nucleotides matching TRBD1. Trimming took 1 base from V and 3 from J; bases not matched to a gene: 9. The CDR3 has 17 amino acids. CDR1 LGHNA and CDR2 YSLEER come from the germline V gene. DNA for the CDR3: TGCGCCAGCAGCCAAGTCCAGACAGGGGGCGCGTTCTACGAGCAGTACTTC. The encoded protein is CASSQVQTGGAFYEQYF.

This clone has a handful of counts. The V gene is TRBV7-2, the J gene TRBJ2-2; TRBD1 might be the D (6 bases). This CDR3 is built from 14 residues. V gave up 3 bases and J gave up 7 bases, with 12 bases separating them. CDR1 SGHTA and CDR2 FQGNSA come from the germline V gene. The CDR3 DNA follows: TGTGCCAGCAGCTTTTACAGGGTTGACGGGGAGCTGTTTTTT. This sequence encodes CASSFYRVDGELFF.

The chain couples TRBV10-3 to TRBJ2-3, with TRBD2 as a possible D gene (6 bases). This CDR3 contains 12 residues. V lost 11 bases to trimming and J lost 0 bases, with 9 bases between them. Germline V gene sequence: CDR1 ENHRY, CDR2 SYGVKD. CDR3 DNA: TGTGCCTCCGCGGGGAGCACAGATACGCAGTATTTT. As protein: CASAGSTDTQYF.

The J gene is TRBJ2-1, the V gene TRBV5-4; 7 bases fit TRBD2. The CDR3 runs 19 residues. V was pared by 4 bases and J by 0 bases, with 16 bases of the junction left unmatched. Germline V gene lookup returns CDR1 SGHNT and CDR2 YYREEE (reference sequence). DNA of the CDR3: TGTGCCAGCAGCCAACCCGGGACTATAACCGCGAGCTCCTACAATGAGCAGTTCTTC. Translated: CASSQPGTITASSYNEQFF.

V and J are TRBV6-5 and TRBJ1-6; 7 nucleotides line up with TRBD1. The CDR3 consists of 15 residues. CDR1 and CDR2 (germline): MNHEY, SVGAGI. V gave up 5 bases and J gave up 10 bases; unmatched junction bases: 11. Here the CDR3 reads CASSAQNQGDSPLHF. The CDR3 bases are TGTGCCAGCAGTGCCCAAAATCAGGGGGACTCACCCCTCCACTTT.

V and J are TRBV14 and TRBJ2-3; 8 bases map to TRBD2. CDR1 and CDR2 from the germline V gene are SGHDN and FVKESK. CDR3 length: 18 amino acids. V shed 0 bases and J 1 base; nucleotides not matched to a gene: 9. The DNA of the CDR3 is TGTGCCAGCAGCCAAGATCGAAGCGGGGGATTCCGCACAGATACGCAGTATTTT. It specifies CASSQDRSGGFRTDTQYF.

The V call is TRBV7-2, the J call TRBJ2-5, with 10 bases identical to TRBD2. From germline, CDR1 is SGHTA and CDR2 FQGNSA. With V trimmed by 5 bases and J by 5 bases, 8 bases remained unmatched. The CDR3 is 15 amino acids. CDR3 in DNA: TGTGCCAGCAGCCGTACTAGCGGGAATAGTGAGACCCAGTACTTC. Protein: CASSRTSGNSETQYF.

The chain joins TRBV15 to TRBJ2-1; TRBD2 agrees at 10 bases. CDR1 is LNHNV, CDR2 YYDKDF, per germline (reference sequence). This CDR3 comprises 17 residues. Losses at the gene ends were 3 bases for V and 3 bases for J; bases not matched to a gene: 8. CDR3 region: CATSRDSLAGFYNEQFF. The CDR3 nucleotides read TGTGCCACCAGCAGGGACTCACTAGCGGGATTCTACAATGAGCAGTTCTTC.

Here the CDR3 DNA reads TGTGCCAGCGGTCGCGGGGGGAGCTCCTACGAGCAGTACTTC. Translated: CASGRGGSSYEQYF. This sequence joins TRBV7-2 and TRBJ2-7; 8 bases agree with TRBD2. Germline assignment: CDR1 SGHTA and CDR2 FQGNSA. The J segment lost 0 bases and the V segment lost 8 bases, leaving 6 bases of the junction unmatched. This CDR3 is 14 amino acids long.

The CDR3 DNA sequence: TGTGCCAGCAGTTACTCGGCTTTCGGGACAGAGTATGGCTACACCTTC. Translating gives CASSYSAFGTEYGYTF. The chain couples TRBV6-5 to TRBJ1-2, with 7 bases lining up with TRBD1. Germline V lookup: CDR1 MNHEY, CDR2 SVGAGI. This CDR3 has 16 residues. J lost 5 bases, V lost 0 bases, and 9 bases had no gene match.

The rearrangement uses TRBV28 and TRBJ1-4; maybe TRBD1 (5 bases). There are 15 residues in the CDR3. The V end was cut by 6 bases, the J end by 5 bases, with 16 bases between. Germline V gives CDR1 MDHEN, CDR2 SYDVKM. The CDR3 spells CASSPPGGANEKLFF. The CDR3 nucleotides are TGTGCCAGCAGCCCCCCGGGAGGGGCAAATGAAAAACTGTTTTTT. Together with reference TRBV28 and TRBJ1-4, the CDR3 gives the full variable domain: DVKVTQSSRYLVKRTGEKVFLECVQDMDHENMFWYRQDPGLGLRLIYFSYDVKMKEKGDIPEGYSVSREKKERFSLILESASTNQTSMYLCASSPPGGANEKLFFGSGTQLSVL.

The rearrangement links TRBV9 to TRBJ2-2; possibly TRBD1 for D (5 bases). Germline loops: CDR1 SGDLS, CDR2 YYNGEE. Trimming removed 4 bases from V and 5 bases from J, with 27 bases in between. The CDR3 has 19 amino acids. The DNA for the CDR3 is TGTGCCAGCAGCCCGTACCAAACGCAACAGGATCAATTGACCGGGGAGCTGTTTTTT. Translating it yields CASSPYQTQQDQLTGELFF.

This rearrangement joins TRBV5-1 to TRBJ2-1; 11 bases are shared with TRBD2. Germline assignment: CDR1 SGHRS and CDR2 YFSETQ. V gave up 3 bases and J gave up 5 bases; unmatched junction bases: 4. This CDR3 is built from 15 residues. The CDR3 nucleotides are TGCGCCAGCAGCTCCGGGACTAGCGGCAACAATGAGCAGTTCTTC. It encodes CASSSGTSGNNEQFF. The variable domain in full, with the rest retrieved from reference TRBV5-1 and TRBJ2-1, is KAGVTQTPRYLIKTRGQQVTLSCSPISGHRSVSWYQQTPGQGLQFLFEYFSETQRNKGNFPGRFSGRQFSNSRSEMNVSTLELGDSALYLCASSSGTSGNNEQFFGPGTRLTVL.

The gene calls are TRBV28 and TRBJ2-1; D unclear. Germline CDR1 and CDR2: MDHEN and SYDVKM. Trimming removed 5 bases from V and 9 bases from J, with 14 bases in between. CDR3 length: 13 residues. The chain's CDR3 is CASSQRLRAEQFF. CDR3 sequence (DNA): TGTGCCAGCAGTCAACGACTCAGAGCTGAGCAGTTCTTC.

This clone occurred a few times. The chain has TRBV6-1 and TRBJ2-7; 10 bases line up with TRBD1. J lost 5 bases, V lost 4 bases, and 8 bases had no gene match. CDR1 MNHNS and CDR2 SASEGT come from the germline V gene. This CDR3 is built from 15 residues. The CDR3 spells CASSARTGGFDEQYF. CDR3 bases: TGTGCCAGCAGTGCCCGGACAGGGGGATTCGACGAGCAGTACTTC.

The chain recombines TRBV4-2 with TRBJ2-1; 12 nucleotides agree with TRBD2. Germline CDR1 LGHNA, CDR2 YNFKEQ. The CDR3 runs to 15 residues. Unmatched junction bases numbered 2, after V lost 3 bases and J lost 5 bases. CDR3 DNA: TGTGCCAGCAGCCAGGGACTAGCGGGTAACAATGAGCAGTTCTTC. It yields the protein CASSQGLAGNNEQFF.

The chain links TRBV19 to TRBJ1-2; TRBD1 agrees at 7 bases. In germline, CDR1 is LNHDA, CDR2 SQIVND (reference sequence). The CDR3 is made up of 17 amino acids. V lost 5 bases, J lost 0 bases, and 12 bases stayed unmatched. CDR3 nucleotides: TGTGCCAGTAGTCCAGCAGCTCCGGGACAGACTAACTATGGCTACACCTTC. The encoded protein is CASSPAAPGQTNYGYTF.

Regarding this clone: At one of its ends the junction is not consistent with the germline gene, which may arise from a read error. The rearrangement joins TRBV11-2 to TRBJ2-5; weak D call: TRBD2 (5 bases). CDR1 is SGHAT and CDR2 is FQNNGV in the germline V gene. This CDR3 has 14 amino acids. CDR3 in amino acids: CANSSSGSQETQYF. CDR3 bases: TGTGCCAACAGCTCGTCGGGGTCCCAAGAGACCCAGTACTTC.